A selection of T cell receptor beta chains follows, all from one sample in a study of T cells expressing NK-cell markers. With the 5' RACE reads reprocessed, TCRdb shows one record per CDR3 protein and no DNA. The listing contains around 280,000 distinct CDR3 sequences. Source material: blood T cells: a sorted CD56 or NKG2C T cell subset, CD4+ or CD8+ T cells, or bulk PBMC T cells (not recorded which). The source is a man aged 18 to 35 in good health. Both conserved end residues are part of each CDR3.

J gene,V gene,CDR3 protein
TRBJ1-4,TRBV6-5,CASSYSGREGANEKLFF
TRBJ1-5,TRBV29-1,CSVEVGSNQPQHF
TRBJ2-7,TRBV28,CASRGRVTYEQYF
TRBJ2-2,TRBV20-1,CSASYAGNTGELFF
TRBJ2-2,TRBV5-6,CASSAPTGGRFGELFF
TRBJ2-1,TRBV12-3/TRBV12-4,CASRDRTSPSYNEQFF
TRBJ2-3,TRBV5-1,CASTLGGDSDTQYF
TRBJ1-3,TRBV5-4,CASSRNTGAGNTIYF
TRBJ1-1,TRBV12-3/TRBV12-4,CASRILGGTEAFF
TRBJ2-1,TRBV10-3,CASLGPNEQFF
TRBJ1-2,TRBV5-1,CASSLDPGASGYTF
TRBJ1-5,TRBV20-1,CSAQFHDSNQPQHF
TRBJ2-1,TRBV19,CASSIRDNEQFF
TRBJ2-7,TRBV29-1,CSVVGQGTSYEQYF
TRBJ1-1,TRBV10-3,CAISERVTEAFF
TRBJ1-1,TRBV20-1,CSARVGPVNTEAFF
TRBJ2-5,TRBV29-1,CSVRAGGRLETQYF
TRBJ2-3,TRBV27,CASSPLPRSGGTDTQYF
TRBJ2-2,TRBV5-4,CASSWGAGELFF
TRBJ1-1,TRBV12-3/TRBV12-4,CASSFAGRYTEAFF
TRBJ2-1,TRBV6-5,CASSYFASGARPPEQFF
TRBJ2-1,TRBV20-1,CSASLSGTSWGEQFF
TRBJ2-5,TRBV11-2,CASSLVTVQGALETQYF
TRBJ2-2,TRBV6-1,CASMVAGQGGELFF
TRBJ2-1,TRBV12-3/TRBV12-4,CASSFLGGRQDNEQFF
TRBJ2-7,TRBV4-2,CASSQDLASLTYEQYF